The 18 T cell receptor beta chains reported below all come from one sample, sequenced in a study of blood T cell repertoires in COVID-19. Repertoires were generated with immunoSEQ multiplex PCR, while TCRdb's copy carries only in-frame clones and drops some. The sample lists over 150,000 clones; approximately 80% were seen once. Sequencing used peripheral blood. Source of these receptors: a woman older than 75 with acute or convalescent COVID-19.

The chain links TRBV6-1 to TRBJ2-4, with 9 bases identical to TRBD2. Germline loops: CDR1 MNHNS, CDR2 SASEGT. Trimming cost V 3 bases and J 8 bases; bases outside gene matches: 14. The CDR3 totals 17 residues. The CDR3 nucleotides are TGTGCCAGCAGTGACCTAGCGGGGTGGATGGTGGGTGACATTCAGTACTTC. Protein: CASSDLAGWMVGDIQYF.

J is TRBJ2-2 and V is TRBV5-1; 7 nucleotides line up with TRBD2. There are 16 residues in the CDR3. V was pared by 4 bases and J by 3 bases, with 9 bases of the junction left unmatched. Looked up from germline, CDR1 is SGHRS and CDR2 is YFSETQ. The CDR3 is CASSPFSGGYTGELFF. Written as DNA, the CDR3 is TGCGCCAGCAGCCCTTTCTCGGGAGGTTACACCGGGGAGCTGTTTTTT.

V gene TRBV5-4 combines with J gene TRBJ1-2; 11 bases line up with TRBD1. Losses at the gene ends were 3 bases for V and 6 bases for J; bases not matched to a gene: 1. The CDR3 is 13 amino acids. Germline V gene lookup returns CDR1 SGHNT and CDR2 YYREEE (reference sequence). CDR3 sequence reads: CASSSGQGDGYTF. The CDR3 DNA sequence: TGTGCCAGCAGCTCGGGACAGGGGGATGGCTACACCTTC.

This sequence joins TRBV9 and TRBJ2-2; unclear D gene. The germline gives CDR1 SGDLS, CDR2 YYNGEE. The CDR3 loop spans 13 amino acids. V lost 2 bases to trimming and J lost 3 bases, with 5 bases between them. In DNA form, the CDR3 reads TGTGCCAGCAGCGTCGACTACACCGGGGAGCTGTTTTTT. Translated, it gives CASSVDYTGELFF.

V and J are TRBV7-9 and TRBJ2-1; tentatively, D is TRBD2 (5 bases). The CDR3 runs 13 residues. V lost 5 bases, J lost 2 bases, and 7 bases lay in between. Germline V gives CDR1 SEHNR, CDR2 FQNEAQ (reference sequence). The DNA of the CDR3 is TGTGCCAGCAGCGGACTTCCCTACAATGAGCAGTTCTTC. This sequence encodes CASSGLPYNEQFF. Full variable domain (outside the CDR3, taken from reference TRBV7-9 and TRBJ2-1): DTGVSQNPRHKITKRGQNVTFRCDPISEHNRLYWYRQTLGQGPEFLTYFQNEAQLEKSRLLSDRFSAERPKGSFSTLEIQRTEQGDSAMYLCASSGLPYNEQFFGPGTRLTVL.

The CDR3 is CASSSRDRAPDTQYF. CDR3 DNA: TGTGCCAGCAGCTCCAGGGACAGGGCCCCAGATACGCAGTATTTT. The chain couples TRBV13 to TRBJ2-3; TRBD1 matches 9 bases. From germline, CDR1 is PRHDT and CDR2 FYEKMQ (reference sequence). V lost 4 bases and J lost 4; bases outside the gene matches: 6. CDR3 length: 15 residues.

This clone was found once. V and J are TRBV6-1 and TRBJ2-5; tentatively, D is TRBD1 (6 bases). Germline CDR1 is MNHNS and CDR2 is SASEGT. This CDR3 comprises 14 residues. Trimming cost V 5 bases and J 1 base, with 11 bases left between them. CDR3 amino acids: CASSFRGGQETQYF. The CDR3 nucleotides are TGTGCCAGCAGTTTCAGAGGGGGCCAAGAGACCCAGTACTTC.

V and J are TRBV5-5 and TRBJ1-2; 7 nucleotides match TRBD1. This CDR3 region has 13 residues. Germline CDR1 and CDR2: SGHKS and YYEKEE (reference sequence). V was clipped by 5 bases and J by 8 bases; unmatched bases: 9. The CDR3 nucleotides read TGTGCCAGCAGTCAAACAGGGGTGGAAGGCTACACCTTC. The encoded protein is CASSQTGVEGYTF.

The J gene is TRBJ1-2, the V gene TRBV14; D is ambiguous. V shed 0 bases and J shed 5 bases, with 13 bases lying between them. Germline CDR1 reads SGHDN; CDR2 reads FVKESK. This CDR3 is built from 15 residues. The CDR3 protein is CASSQDHKAVYGYTF. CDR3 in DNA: TGTGCCAGCAGCCAAGATCATAAGGCGGTTTATGGCTACACCTTC.

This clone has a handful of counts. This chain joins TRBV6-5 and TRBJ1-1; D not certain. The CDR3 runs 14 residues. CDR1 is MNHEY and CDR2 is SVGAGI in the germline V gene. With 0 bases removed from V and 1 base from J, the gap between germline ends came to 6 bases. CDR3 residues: CASSYSHTNTEAFF. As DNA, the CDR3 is TGTGCCAGCAGTTACTCCCACACGAACACTGAAGCTTTCTTT.

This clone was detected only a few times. The CDR3 coding sequence is TGTGCCAGCAGTTTCCGGCAGGTCGGCGGGGAGACCCAGTACTTC. It encodes CASSFRQVGGETQYF. J is TRBJ2-5 and V is TRBV28; a possible D gene is TRBD2 (5 bases). V was cut by 3 bases and J by 5 bases, with 16 bases left in between. Germline V CDR1 and CDR2: MDHEN, SYDVKM. This CDR3 spans 15 amino acids.

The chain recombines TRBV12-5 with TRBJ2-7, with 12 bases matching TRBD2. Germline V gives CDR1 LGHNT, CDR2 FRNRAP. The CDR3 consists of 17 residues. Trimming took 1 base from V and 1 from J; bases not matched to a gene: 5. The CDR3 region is CASGLDPGLAGSYEQYF. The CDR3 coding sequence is TGTGCTAGTGGTTTGGACCCCGGACTAGCGGGATCCTACGAGCAGTACTTC.

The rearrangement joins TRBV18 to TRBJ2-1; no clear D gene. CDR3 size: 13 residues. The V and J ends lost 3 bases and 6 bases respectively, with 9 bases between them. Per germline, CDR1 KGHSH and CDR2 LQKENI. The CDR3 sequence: CASSPVRFNEQFF. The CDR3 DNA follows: TGTGCCAGCTCACCGGTCAGGTTCAATGAGCAGTTCTTC.

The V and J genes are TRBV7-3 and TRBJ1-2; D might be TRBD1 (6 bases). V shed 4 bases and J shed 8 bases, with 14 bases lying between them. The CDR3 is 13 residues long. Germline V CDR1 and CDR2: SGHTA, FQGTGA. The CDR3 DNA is TGTGCCAGCAGCTCCCAGGGGCTCGGGGGCTACACCTTC. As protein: CASSSQGLGGYTF.

DNA for the CDR3: TGCGCCAGCAGGGACAGGACGGGTGATGAGCAGTTCTTC. Translating it yields CASRDRTGDEQFF. This chain links TRBV5-1 with TRBJ2-1; 7 bases map to TRBD1. Germline CDR1 is SGHRS and CDR2 is YFSETQ. This CDR3 is 13 amino acids long. With 5 bases clipped from V and 8 bases from J, the junction kept 7 bases outside the gene matches. The complete variable domain, with remaining parts taken from reference TRBV5-1 and TRBJ2-1, reads KAGVTQTPRYLIKTRGQQVTLSCSPISGHRSVSWYQQTPGQGLQFLFEYFSETQRNKGNFPGRFSGRQFSNSRSEMNVSTLELGDSALYLCASRDRTGDEQFFGPGTRLTVL.

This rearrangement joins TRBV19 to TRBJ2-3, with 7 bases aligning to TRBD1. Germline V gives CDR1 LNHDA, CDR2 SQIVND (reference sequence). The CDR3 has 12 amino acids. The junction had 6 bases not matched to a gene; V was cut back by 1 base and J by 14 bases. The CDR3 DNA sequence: TGTGCCAGTAGTATAGGACAGGGAGTGCCGTATTTT. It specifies CASSIGQGVPYF.

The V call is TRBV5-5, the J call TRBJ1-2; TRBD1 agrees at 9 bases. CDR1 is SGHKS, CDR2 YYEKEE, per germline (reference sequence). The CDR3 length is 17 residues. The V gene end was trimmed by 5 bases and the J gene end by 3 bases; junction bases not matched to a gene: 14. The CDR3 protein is CASSYSGTGSTDYGYTF. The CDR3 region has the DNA TGTGCCAGCAGTTACTCCGGGACAGGGTCGACGGACTATGGCTACACCTTC.

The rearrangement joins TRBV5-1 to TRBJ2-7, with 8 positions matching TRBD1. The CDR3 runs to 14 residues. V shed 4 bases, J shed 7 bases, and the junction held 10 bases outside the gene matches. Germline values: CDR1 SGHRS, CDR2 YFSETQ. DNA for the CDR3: TGCGCCAGCAGCAACGGGACAGGTTTAAGGGAGCAGTACTTC. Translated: CASSNGTGLREQYF.